The next 9 T cell receptor beta chains were all read from a single sample in a study of cytomegalovirus exposure and HLA in healthy donors. Only in-frame clones appear in the TCRdb table, and some are missing; sequencing was by immunoSEQ multiplex PCR. This sample yields 100,000 to 150,000 clones, of which 89% are seen a single time; 1.1% belongs to the top ten. Sample: PBMCs. Every receptor here comes from a woman aged 18 to 35 in good health and CMV-seronegative.

This sequence joins TRBV6-5 and TRBJ1-4, with TRBD1 matching over 9 bases. V lost 6 bases and J lost 8; bases outside the gene matches: 7. The CDR3 sequence is 14 residues long. Germline V gene data show CDR1 as MNHEY and CDR2 as SVGAGI. The CDR3 DNA is TGTGCCAGCAGCCTGGACAGGGGCGAGGAAAAACTGTTTTTT. Translating it yields CASSLDRGEEKLFF.

The CDR3 is CAISANGDIQYF. CDR3 in DNA: TGTGCCATCAGCGCGAACGGGGACATTCAGTACTTC. This rearrangement joins TRBV10-3 to TRBJ2-4; tentative D call: TRBD2 (5 bases). Germline V gives CDR1 ENHRY, CDR2 SYGVKD. The CDR3 runs to 12 residues. V was pared by 6 bases and J by 8 bases, with 11 bases between.

This rearrangement joins TRBV18 to TRBJ2-2; D remains ambiguous. The CDR3 is 12 residues long. Trimming left V 3 bases short and J 7 bases short, with 6 bases between. Germline V gives CDR1 KGHSH, CDR2 LQKENI. The DNA of the CDR3 is TGTGCCAGCTCACCCCTTATCGGGGAGCTGTTTTTT. Translating gives CASSPLIGELFF.

This chain connects TRBV28 to TRBJ1-5; TRBD1 matches 9 bases. The junction had 11 bases not matched to a gene; V was cut back by 7 bases and J by 7 bases. This CDR3 contains 15 residues. The germline V gene has CDR1 MDHEN and CDR2 SYDVKM. CDR3 nucleotides: TGTGCCAGCACTCGGGGGACAGGGTATTACCAGCCCCAGCATTTT. Its translation: CASTRGTGYYQPQHF.

The V gene is TRBV11-1, the J gene TRBJ2-3, with TRBD2 matching over 8 bases. V lost 2 bases to trimming and J lost 2 bases; unmatched junction nucleotides: 3. There are 15 residues in the CDR3. Germline CDR1 reads SGHAT; CDR2 reads FQDESV (reference sequence). The CDR3 spells CASSLTSGYTDTQYF. The CDR3 coding sequence is TGTGCCAGCAGCTTAACTAGCGGATACACAGATACGCAGTATTTT.

The chain couples TRBV5-1 to TRBJ2-1; 13 nucleotides match TRBD2. V lost 4 bases, J lost 9 bases, and 7 bases stayed unmatched. The CDR3 covers 15 residues. Germline V CDR1 and CDR2: SGHRS, YFSETQ. CDR3 protein: CASSKGTSGTGEQFF. CDR3 nucleotide sequence: TGCGCCAGCAGCAAAGGGACTAGCGGGACGGGTGAGCAGTTCTTC. The whole variable domain, remainder taken from reference TRBV5-1 and TRBJ2-1, is KAGVTQTPRYLIKTRGQQVTLSCSPISGHRSVSWYQQTPGQGLQFLFEYFSETQRNKGNFPGRFSGRQFSNSRSEMNVSTLELGDSALYLCASSKGTSGTGEQFFGPGTRLTVL.

This clone was detected a few times. The J gene is TRBJ1-1, the V gene TRBV30, with 10 bases lining up with TRBD1. The CDR3 has 14 residues. V lost 5 bases to trimming and J lost 4 bases; unmatched junction nucleotides: 7. Germline CDR1 reads GTSNPN; CDR2 reads SVGIG (reference sequence). DNA of the CDR3: TGTGCCTGGGATTCGGGACAGGGGCGCACTGAAGCTTTCTTT. This encodes CAWDSGQGRTEAFF.

The chain links TRBV6-5 to TRBJ2-5; TRBD2 matches at 14 bases. CDR1 and CDR2 from the germline V gene are MNHEY and SVGAGI. V dropped 6 bases and J dropped 4; count of bases not matched to a gene: 4. This CDR3 region has 15 residues. The chain's CDR3 is CASSRLAGGRETQYF. The DNA for the CDR3 is TGTGCCAGCAGCCGACTAGCGGGGGGGCGAGAGACCCAGTACTTC.

The chain links TRBV7-9 to TRBJ1-1; TRBD1 matches at 7 bases. The germline CDR1 and CDR2 sequences are SEHNR and FQNEAQ (reference sequence). The CDR3 totals 13 residues. V shed 1 base, J shed 5 bases, and the junction held 1 base outside the gene matches. CDR3 sequence: CASSLGDSTEAFF. Here the CDR3 DNA reads TGTGCCAGCAGCTTAGGGGACAGTACTGAAGCTTTCTTT.